Sequencing of this T cell receptor beta chain was carried out in a study of blood T cell repertoires in COVID-19. In germline, CDR1 is MDHEN, CDR2 SYDVKM. V lost 5 bases and J lost 0, with 7 bases in between. This CDR3 is built from 13 residues. Original methodology: Counts of nucleated cells, estimated from reference gene primer amplification, were obtained. Repertoires were generated with immunoSEQ multiplex PCR, while TCRdb's copy carries only in-frame clones and drops some. The V and J calls and the clone size are those of that table, but D and trimming were determined from the DNA. The data hold 250,000 or so clones, with about nine tenths observed a single time.

The specimen was peripheral blood. V is TRBV28 and J is TRBJ1-1, with D unresolved. The sequence came from a man aged 35-49 years with active or convalescent COVID-19. CDR3 coding DNA: TGTGCCAGCAGTCCGGAGGTGAACACTGAAGCTTTCTTT. This sequence encodes CASSPEVNTEAFF.